One sample yielded the 7 T cell receptor beta chains listed below, sequenced in a study of regulatory T cells in long-lasting Graves disease. Time point in this sample: persistent/refractory GD, antithyroid drugs over 5 years with positive TRAb. PBMC-derived RNA was used for the TCR library. iRepertoire HTBI primers and Arm-PCR of CDR3 regions built TCR beta libraries. TCRdb independently ran MiXCR on the multiplex PCR reads; one entry per CDR3 protein. The sample lists almost 350,000 distinct CDR3 sequences, less than 20% occurring once. The input for sequencing was peripheral blood mononuclear cells (PBMCs), taken when the disease was refractory, from a patient treated with antithyroid drugs. These receptors were obtained from a female donor with Graves disease.

In its sample, this clonotype was seen many times. The chain links TRBV20-1 to TRBJ2-7; D is perhaps TRBD2 (5 bases). In germline, CDR1 is DFQATT, CDR2 SNEGSKA (reference sequence). Trimming left V 1 base short and J 7 bases short, with 14 bases between. This CDR3 is 13 amino acids long. CDR3 protein: CSARGEGSREQYF. DNA of the CDR3: TGCAGTGCTAGAGGAGAGGGATCGAGGGAGCAGTACTTC.

This clonotype was found a few times. The V and J genes are TRBV6-1 and TRBJ1-2; D call uncertain. This CDR3 spans 16 amino acids. The V end was cut by 7 bases, the J end by 3 bases, with 21 bases between. Germline CDR1 and CDR2: MNHNS and SASEGT. CDR3 sequence reads: CASMQTEALRDYGYTF. CDR3 nucleotide sequence: TGTGCCAGCATGCAGACGGAGGCCCTTCGTGACTATGGCTACACCTTC.

This clonotype was detected many times. This sequence joins TRBV18 and TRBJ1-4; 7 bases fit TRBD1. The germline CDR1 and CDR2 sequences are KGHSH and LQKENI. CDR3 length equals 15 residues. The V gene end was trimmed by 2 bases and the J gene end by 5 bases; junction bases not matched to a gene: 5. This CDR3 reads CASSPWGTENEKLFF. For the CDR3, the DNA is TGTGCCAGCTCACCATGGGGGACAGAAAATGAAAAACTGTTTTTT.

The chain uses TRBV6-1 and TRBJ2-3; 12 nucleotides align to TRBD2. The CDR3 runs 14 residues. J lost 5 bases, V lost 4 bases, and 1 base had no gene match. Germline CDR1 is MNHNS and CDR2 is SASEGT. DNA for the CDR3: TGTGCCAGCAGTGTGGGACTAGCGGGAGATACGCAGTATTTT. Translated: CASSVGLAGDTQYF.

This clonotype was recorded a few times. V is TRBV25-1 and J is TRBJ1-2, with D maybe TRBD1 (6 bases). The V gene lost 1 base and the J gene lost 5 bases, with 14 bases spanning the gap. Germline CDR1 is MGHDK and CDR2 is SYGVNS. This CDR3 spans 15 amino acids. The CDR3 region has the DNA TGTGCCAGCAGTGAATCGGCAGGGGTATCATATGGCTACACCTTC. It translates to CASSESAGVSYGYTF.

This clonotype was picked up many times. V usage is TRBV28 and J usage is TRBJ2-6, with a weak D call TRBD1 (6 bases). Germline V gene lookup returns CDR1 MDHEN and CDR2 SYDVKM. V was pared by 1 base and J by 4 bases, with 11 bases between. The CDR3 totals 16 residues. The CDR3 region has the DNA TGTGCCAGCAGTTTATCCCAGGGGAGAGGGGCCAACGTCCTGACTTTC. Its protein is CASSLSQGRGANVLTF.

This clonotype was picked up a small number of times. The chain links TRBV10-2 to TRBJ2-5; D remains unclear. Trimming took 1 base from V and 1 from J, leaving 4 bases between them. The germline CDR1 and CDR2 sequences are WSHSY and SAAADI. The CDR3 is 13 residues long. The CDR3 bases are TGCGCCAGCAGTGAGTTCGTCCAAGAGACCCAGTACTTC. It is translated as CASSEFVQETQYF.